This T cell receptor (beta chain) was sequenced for a study of identical twins. The table lists this clonotype with a few counts. Healthy Caucasians, and only they, were the donors. With template switching, a universal primer site was added, and the cDNA carried unique molecular identifiers. MiXCR was run by TCRdb on the 5' RACE reads, yielding one entry per CDR3 protein. The data contain 500,000 to 650,000 distinct CDR3 sequences, approximately 20% of them seen just once; the ten biggest clones take up around 0.5%. There are 13 residues in the CDR3. Trimming took 1 base from V and 5 from J, leaving 9 bases between them. The germline gives CDR1 SEHNR, CDR2 FQNEAQ (reference sequence). The same specimen was also included in a second study, on yellow fever vaccine responses in identical twins.

The chain is built from TRBV7-9 and TRBJ2-7; D remains ambiguous. The clonotype comes from a woman between 18 and 30 years old in good health. The sample consisted of CD4+ T cells sorted from blood. Here the CDR3 reads CASSLGLAHEQYF. CDR3 DNA sequence: TGTGCCAGCAGCTTAGGGTTGGCCCACGAGCAGTACTTC. The full variable domain, completed using reference TRBV7-9 and TRBJ2-7, is DTGVSQNPRHKITKRGQNVTFRCDPISEHNRLYWYRQTLGQGPEFLTYFQNEAQLEKSRLLSDRFSAERPKGSFSTLEIQRTEQGDSAMYLCASSLGLAHEQYFGPGTRLTVT.